This TCR beta chain stems from a study of OX40 agonist ivuxolimab in advanced cancers. The CDR3 is 15 amino acids. Only in-frame clones appear in the TCRdb table, and some are missing; sequencing was by immunoSEQ multiplex PCR. The profile shows about 41,000 clones, about 81% of them singletons. Sequenced here: CD4+ or CD8+ T cells sorted from blood, sampled in a trial of the OX40 agonist ivuxolimab. The receptor comes from an adult with an advanced solid tumor such as melanoma, head and neck, liver or kidney cancer. V is TRBV21-1 and J is TRBJ1-5; TRBD1 is the table's D call and was not checked against the DNA. TRBV21-1 is classified as a pseudogene. CDR3: CASSSRQGSNQPQHF. The CDR3, as DNA: TGTGCCAGCAGCTCACGACAGGGAAGCAATCAGCCCCAGCATTTT.